A single sample gave rise to the 23 T cell receptor beta chains below, sequenced in a study of shared clonotypes between healthy human individuals (dated by TCRdb to 2018 to 2020). Receptor libraries were prepared by the immunoSEQ multiplex PCR assay. TCRdb provides this immuneACCESS table in a form limited to in-frame rearrangements. Some clones are lacking; in checked studies, under half of them reflect an unresolved V gene, and why the rest are absent is not known. For this sample there are around 430,000 clones; more than 75% appear just once. The ten largest clonotypes hold approximately 13% of the sample. Specimen: PBMCs. These TCRs come from a woman aged 40-49 years in good health. Some clones in this sample may be carry-over from other donors' samples.

This clone was found many times. The chain carries TRBV19 and TRBJ2-7, with 7 bases identical to TRBD2. This CDR3 spans 14 amino acids. CDR1 LNHDA and CDR2 SQIVND come from the germline V gene (reference sequence). After removal of 4 bases from V and 4 bases from J, the junction contained 7 bases not matched to a gene. CDR3: CASSNPGLQYEQYF. CDR3 DNA sequence: TGTGCCAGTAGTAATCCGGGACTACAATACGAGCAGTACTTC.

Remarks on this clone: This may come from a read error, since a much larger clone is one base off. Other DNA sequences in the sample encode the same CDR3. The J gene is TRBJ2-3, the V gene TRBV7-3; the D gene is possibly TRBD1 (5 bases). Germline CDR1 SGHTA, CDR2 FQGTGA. There are 14 residues in the CDR3. With 2 bases removed from V and 1 base from J, the gap between germline ends came to 7 bases. The CDR3 nucleotides are TGTGCCAGCAGCTTATCCAGGGGCACAGATACGCAGTATTTT. It yields the protein CASSLSRGTDTQYF.

The V and J genes are TRBV11-2 and TRBJ2-7; 14 bases map to TRBD2. The ends lost 1 base at V and 4 bases at J; junction bases unmatched: 9. The CDR3 runs 18 residues. Germline V gene sequence: CDR1 SGHAT, CDR2 FQNNGV. Written as DNA, the CDR3 is TGTGCCAGCAGCTTAGGGACTAGCGGGAGGCCCGATTCGTACGAGCAGTACTTC. This translates into CASSLGTSGRPDSYEQYF.

This clone was detected a few times. The V and J genes are TRBV28 and TRBJ2-7; D not certain. CDR1 is MDHEN and CDR2 is SYDVKM in the germline V gene. Trimming removed 5 bases from V and 2 bases from J, with 16 bases in between. The CDR3 length is 15 residues. CDR3 in DNA: TGTGCCAGCAGTCCATACCGGGCTCGCCCCTACGAGCAGTACTTC. This translates into CASSPYRARPYEQYF. The entire variable domain, with the rest obtained from reference TRBV28 and TRBJ2-7, is as follows: DVKVTQSSRYLVKRTGEKVFLECVQDMDHENMFWYRQDPGLGLRLIYFSYDVKMKEKGDIPEGYSVSREKKERFSLILESASTNQTSMYLCASSPYRARPYEQYFGPGTRLTVT.

As concerns this clone: At one of its ends the junction is not consistent with the germline gene, which may arise from a read error. This sequence joins TRBV7-7 and TRBJ2-5; unclear D gene. Germline values: CDR1 SSHAT, CDR2 FNYEAQ (reference sequence). This CDR3 is 14 amino acids long. This CDR3 is CASSPAAIQETQYF. CDR3 nucleotide sequence: TGTGCTAGCAGCCCTGCGGCGATACAAGAGACCCAGTACTTC.

The chain's CDR3 is CASSLDGATDSSNTEAFF. The DNA for the CDR3 is TGTGCCAGCAGCTTAGACGGGGCCACAGACTCCTCGAACACTGAAGCTTTCTTT. The rearrangement uses TRBV11-2 and TRBJ1-1, with TRBD1 as a possible D gene (5 bases). This CDR3 is built from 18 residues. The V and J ends lost 0 bases and 1 base respectively, with 18 bases between them. CDR1 is SGHAT and CDR2 is FQNNGV in the germline V gene.

On this clone itself: The same CDR3 can be traced to other DNA sequences in this sample. The chain carries TRBV7-9 and TRBJ2-7; D uncertain. CDR3 length equals 12 residues. Germline CDR1 is SEHNR and CDR2 is FQNEAQ (reference sequence). The V end lost 0 bases, the J end lost 6 bases, and 6 bases lay between the germline ends. The CDR3 loop is CASSLAGSEQYF. The CDR3 DNA reads TGTGCCAGCAGCTTAGCTGGTAGCGAGCAGTACTTC.

Only one count was recorded for this clone. The chain recombines TRBV18 with TRBJ2-2, with D perhaps matching TRBD1 or TRBD2 (5 bases each). The CDR3 has 15 amino acids. Germline CDR1 reads KGHSH; CDR2 reads LQKENI. V lost 3 bases and J 4 bases, leaving 12 bases between the germline ends. CDR3 region: CASSPDMGTTGELFF. CDR3 nucleotide sequence: TGTGCCAGCTCACCGGATATGGGGACCACCGGGGAGCTGTTTTTT. The variable domain in full, completed from reference TRBV18 and TRBJ2-2, reads NAGVMQNPRHLVRRRGQEARLRCSPMKGHSHVYWYRQLPEEGLKFMVYLQKENIIDESGMPKERFSAEFPKEGPSILRIQQVVRGDSAAYFCASSPDMGTTGELFFGEGSRLTVL.

This chain uses TRBV7-8 with TRBJ2-7; D unresolved. There are 15 residues in the CDR3. Trimming took 0 bases from V and 4 from J, leaving 13 bases between them. Per germline, CDR1 SGHVS and CDR2 FQNEAQ. CDR3 sequence (DNA): TGTGCCAGCAGCTTAGCCGGGCCGAGCCTATACGAGCAGTACTTC. It is translated as CASSLAGPSLYEQYF.

V gene TRBV9 combines with J gene TRBJ2-1, with no clear D. Trimming took off 3 bases at V and 0 bases at J, with 13 bases between the two ends. CDR3 length: 16 residues. Germline-derived CDR1 and CDR2 are SGDLS and YYNGEE. CDR3 loop: CASSAPGLSSYNEQFF. The CDR3 DNA follows: TGTGCCAGCAGCGCACCCGGGCTGAGCTCCTACAATGAGCAGTTCTTC.

The chain uses TRBV5-1 and TRBJ2-5, with 10 bases lining up with TRBD2. Germline V CDR1 and CDR2: SGHRS, YFSETQ. Trimming cost V 5 bases and J 0 bases; bases outside gene matches: 4. CDR3 length: 15 residues. DNA for the CDR3: TGCGCCAGCAGTTTAGCGGGAGGCAACCAAGAGACCCAGTACTTC. It encodes CASSLAGGNQETQYF.

This chain links TRBV6-1 with TRBJ2-7, with 7 bases aligning to TRBD2. V lost 7 bases to trimming and J lost 2 bases; unmatched junction nucleotides: 5. Germline V gene sequence: CDR1 MNHNS, CDR2 SASEGT. The CDR3 spans 13 residues. CDR3 DNA sequence: TGTGCCAGCAAACTAGCGACAACCTACGAGCAGTACTTC. Translating it yields CASKLATTYEQYF.

The J gene is TRBJ2-1, the V gene TRBV5-1; 10 bases agree with TRBD2. The trim removed 0 bases at V and 10 bases at J, leaving 7 bases unmatched. Germline CDR1 reads SGHRS; CDR2 reads YFSETQ. The CDR3 sequence is 15 residues long. The CDR3 sequence: CASSLGPSGRSEQFF. Written as DNA, the CDR3 is TGCGCCAGCAGCTTGGGCCCTAGCGGGAGAAGCGAGCAGTTCTTC.

The chain has TRBV7-2 and TRBJ2-7; TRBD2 matches 10 bases. From germline, CDR1 is SGHTA and CDR2 FQGNSA. This CDR3 region has 15 residues. V shed 1 base and J 4 bases; nucleotides not matched to a gene: 4. CDR3 region: CASSLGSSGSYEQYF. CDR3 sequence (DNA): TGTGCCAGCAGCTTAGGATCTAGCGGGAGTTACGAGCAGTACTTC.

This clone was found once. J is TRBJ2-7 and V is TRBV5-1; 11 bases align to TRBD2. The CDR3 spans 16 residues. Germline CDR1 is SGHRS and CDR2 is YFSETQ. The J segment lost 1 base and the V segment lost 4 bases, leaving 7 bases of the junction unmatched. The CDR3 bases are TGCGCCAGCAGCGTAGGGACTAGCGGACGTTCCTACGAGCAGTACTTC. Its protein product is CASSVGTSGRSYEQYF. Variable domain in full (rest from reference TRBV5-1 and TRBJ2-7): KAGVTQTPRYLIKTRGQQVTLSCSPISGHRSVSWYQQTPGQGLQFLFEYFSETQRNKGNFPGRFSGRQFSNSRSEMNVSTLELGDSALYLCASSVGTSGRSYEQYFGPGTRLTVT.

This chain links TRBV4-2 with TRBJ1-4, with 7 bases identical to TRBD1. The CDR3 consists of 18 residues. The germline CDR1 and CDR2 sequences are LGHNA and YNFKEQ. V shed 1 base, J shed 2 bases, and the junction held 10 bases outside the gene matches. CDR3 sequence: CASSQVDRADLTNEKLFF. CDR3 bases: TGTGCCAGCAGCCAAGTAGACAGGGCCGACTTGACTAATGAAAAACTGTTTTTT.

This clone has a single count. The chain uses TRBV2 and TRBJ2-7, with TRBD2 matching 10 bases. V was pared by 7 bases and J by 6 bases, with 6 bases of the junction left unmatched. The CDR3 sequence is 13 residues long. Looked up from germline, CDR1 is SNHLY and CDR2 is FYNNEI. CDR3 sequence: CASMLAGEGEQYF. CDR3 DNA: TGTGCCAGCATGCTAGCGGGAGAGGGCGAGCAGTACTTC.

The chain couples TRBV27 to TRBJ2-5; no definite D call. CDR3 length: 13 residues. V shed 1 base and J shed 5 bases, with 8 bases lying between them. Germline V CDR1 and CDR2: MNHEY, SMNVEV (reference sequence). The CDR3, as DNA: TGTGCCAGCAGTTTATTTAGTGGGGAGACCCAGTACTTC. Translated, it gives CASSLFSGETQYF.

This clone was found once. The V call is TRBV29-1, the J call TRBJ1-2; possibly TRBD1 for D (5 bases). Germline V CDR1 and CDR2: SQVTM, ANQGSEA. The CDR3 runs 13 residues. CDR3 sequence reads: CCAGQASNYGYTF. DNA for the CDR3: TGCTGTGCTGGACAAGCCTCTAACTATGGCTACACCTTC.

This chain uses TRBV28 with TRBJ2-5, with TRBD2 as a possible D gene (6 bases). V lost 5 bases to trimming and J lost 5 bases, with 18 bases between them. Germline lookup yields CDR1 MDHEN and CDR2 SYDVKM. This CDR3 has 15 amino acids. This chain's CDR3 is CASSSGGTMGETQYF. The CDR3, as DNA: TGTGCCAGCAGTAGCGGCGGGACGATGGGTGAGACCCAGTACTTC.

This clone has at least ten counts. V and J are TRBV21-1 and TRBJ2-3; TRBD1, the D gene given by the table, was not confirmed from the DNA. TRBV21-1 is a known pseudogene. CDR3 length: 15 residues. CDR3 sequence reads: CASSKEGTGPDTQYF. CDR3 coding DNA: TGTGCCAGCAGCAAGGAGGGGACAGGCCCAGATACGCAGTATTTT.

V and J are TRBV7-2 and TRBJ2-1, with D possibly being TRBD2 (5 bases). CDR1 is SGHTA, CDR2 FQGNSA, per germline. V was cut by 4 bases and J by 5 bases, with 9 bases left in between. The CDR3 length is 13 residues. The CDR3 nucleotides are TGTGCCAGCAGCTCCGGGGTGAACAATGAGCAGTTCTTC. Amino acid sequence: CASSSGVNNEQFF.

In this sample, this clone turned up once. This sequence joins TRBV2 and TRBJ2-5; 12 nucleotides match TRBD2. The CDR3 consists of 15 residues. The V and J ends lost 3 bases and 5 bases, in that order; junction bases with no gene match: 4. Germline values: CDR1 SNHLY, CDR2 FYNNEI. The CDR3 loop reads CASSDRLAGGETQYF. CDR3 DNA sequence: TGTGCCAGCAGTGATAGGCTAGCGGGGGGGGAGACCCAGTACTTC. Full variable domain (rest looked up from reference TRBV2 and TRBJ2-5): EPEVTQTPSHQVTQMGQEVILRCVPISNHLYFYWYRQILGQKVEFLVSFYNNEISEKSEIFDDQFSVERPDGSNFTLKIRSTKLEDSAMYFCASSDRLAGGETQYFGPGTRLLVL.